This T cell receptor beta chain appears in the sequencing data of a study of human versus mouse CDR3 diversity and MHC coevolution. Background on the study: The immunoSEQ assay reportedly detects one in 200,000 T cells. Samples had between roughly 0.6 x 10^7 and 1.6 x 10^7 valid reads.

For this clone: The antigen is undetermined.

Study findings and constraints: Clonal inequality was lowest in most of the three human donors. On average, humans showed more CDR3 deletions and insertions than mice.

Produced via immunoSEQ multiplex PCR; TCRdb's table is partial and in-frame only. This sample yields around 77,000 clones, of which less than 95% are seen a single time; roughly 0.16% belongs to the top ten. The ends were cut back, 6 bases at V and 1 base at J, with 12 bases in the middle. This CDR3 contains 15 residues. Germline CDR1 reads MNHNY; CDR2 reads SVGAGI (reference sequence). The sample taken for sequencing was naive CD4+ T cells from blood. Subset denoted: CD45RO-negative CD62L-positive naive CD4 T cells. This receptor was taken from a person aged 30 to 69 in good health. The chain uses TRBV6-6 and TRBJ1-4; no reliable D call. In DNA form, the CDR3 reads TGTGCCAGCAGCCCCGGGAGAGGAACTAATGAAAAACTGTTTTTT. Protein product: CASSPGRGTNEKLFF.